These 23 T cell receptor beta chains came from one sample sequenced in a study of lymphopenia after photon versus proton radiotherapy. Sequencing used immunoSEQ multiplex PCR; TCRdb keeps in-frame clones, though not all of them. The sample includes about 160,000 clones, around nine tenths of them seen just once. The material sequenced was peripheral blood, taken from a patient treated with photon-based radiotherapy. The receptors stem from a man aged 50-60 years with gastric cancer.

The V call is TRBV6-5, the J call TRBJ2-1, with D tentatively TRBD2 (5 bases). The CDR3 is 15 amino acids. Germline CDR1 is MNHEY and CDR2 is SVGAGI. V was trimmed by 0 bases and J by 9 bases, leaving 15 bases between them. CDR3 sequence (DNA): TGTGCCAGCAGTTACTCGGCGGGCCCCGAACCTGAGCAGTTCTTC. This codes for CASSYSAGPEPEQFF.

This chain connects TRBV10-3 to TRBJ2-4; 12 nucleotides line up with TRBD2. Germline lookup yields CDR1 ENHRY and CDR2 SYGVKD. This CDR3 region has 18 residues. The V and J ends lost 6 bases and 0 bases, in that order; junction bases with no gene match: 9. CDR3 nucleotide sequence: TGTGCCATCAGCCGTAGGCTAGCGGGAGGGTTAGCCAAAAACATTCAGTACTTC. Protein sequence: CAISRRLAGGLAKNIQYF.

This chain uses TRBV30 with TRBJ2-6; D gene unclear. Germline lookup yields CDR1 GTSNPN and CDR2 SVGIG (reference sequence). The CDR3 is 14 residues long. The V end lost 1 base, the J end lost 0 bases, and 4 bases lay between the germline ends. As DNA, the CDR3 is TGTGCCTGGAGTGGGGACTCTGGGGCCAACGTCCTGACTTTC. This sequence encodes CAWSGDSGANVLTF.

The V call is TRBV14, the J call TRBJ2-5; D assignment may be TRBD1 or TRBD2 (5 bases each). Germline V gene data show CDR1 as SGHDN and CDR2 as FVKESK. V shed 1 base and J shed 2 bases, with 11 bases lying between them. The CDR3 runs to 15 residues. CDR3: CASSQVGGLQETQYF. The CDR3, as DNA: TGTGCCAGCAGCCAAGTTGGGGGTTTGCAAGAGACCCAGTACTTC.

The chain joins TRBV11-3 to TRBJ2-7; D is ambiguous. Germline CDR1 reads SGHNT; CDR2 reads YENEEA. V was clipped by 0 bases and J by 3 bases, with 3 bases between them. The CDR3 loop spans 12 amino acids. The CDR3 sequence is CASSLEDYEQYF. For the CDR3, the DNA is TGTGCCAGCAGCTTAGAAGACTACGAGCAGTACTTC.

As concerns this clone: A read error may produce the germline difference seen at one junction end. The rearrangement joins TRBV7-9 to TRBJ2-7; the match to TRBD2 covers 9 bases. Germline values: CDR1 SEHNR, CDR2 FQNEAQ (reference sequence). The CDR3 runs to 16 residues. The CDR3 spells CVSSLVPAGGTYEQYF. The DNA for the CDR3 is TGTGTCAGCAGCTTAGTCCCAGCGGGAGGTACCTACGAGCAGTACTTC.

The CDR3, as DNA: TGTGCCAGCAGTTTGCGGCAGGGGGCCGGCGAGCAGTACTTC. This encodes CASSLRQGAGEQYF. The chain employs TRBV28 and TRBJ2-7; 8 bases agree with TRBD1. Germline CDR1 and CDR2: MDHEN and SYDVKM. With 3 bases clipped from V and 6 bases from J, the junction kept 7 bases outside the gene matches. The CDR3 is 14 amino acids.

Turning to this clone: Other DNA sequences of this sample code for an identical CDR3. CDR3 protein: CSVGATTNEKLFF. CDR3 DNA sequence: TGCAGCGTTGGCGCTACAACTAATGAAAAACTGTTTTTT. J is TRBJ1-4 and V is TRBV29-1, with unresolved D. CDR1 and CDR2 (germline): SQVTM, ANQGSEA. Trimming shortened V by 4 bases and J by 0 bases, and 6 bases separated the two germline ends. The CDR3 has 13 amino acids. The full variable domain, completed using reference TRBV29-1 and TRBJ1-4, is SAVISQKPSRDICQRGTSLTIQCQVDSQVTMMFWYRQQPGQSLTLIATANQGSEATYESGFVIDKFPISRPNLTFSTLTVSNMSPEDSSIYLCSVGATTNEKLFFGSGTQLSVL.

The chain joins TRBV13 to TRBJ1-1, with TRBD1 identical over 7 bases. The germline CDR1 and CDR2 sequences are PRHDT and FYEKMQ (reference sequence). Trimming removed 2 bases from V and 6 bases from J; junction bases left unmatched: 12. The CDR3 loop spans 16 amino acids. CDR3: CASSLWDSSRTAEAFF. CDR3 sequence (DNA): TGTGCCAGCAGCTTATGGGACAGCTCCAGGACTGCTGAAGCTTTCTTT.

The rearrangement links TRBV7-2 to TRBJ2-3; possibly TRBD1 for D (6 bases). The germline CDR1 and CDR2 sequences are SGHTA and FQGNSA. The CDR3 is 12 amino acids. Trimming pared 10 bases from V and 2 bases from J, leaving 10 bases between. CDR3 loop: CATGEFTDTQYF. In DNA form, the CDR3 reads TGTGCCACAGGGGAGTTCACAGATACGCAGTATTTT. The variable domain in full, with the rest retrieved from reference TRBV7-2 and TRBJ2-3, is GAGVSQSPSNKVTEKGKDVELRCDPISGHTALYWYRQSLGQGLEFLIYFQGNSAPDKSGLPSDRFSAERTGGSVSTLTIQRTQQEDSAVYLCATGEFTDTQYFGPGTRLTVL.

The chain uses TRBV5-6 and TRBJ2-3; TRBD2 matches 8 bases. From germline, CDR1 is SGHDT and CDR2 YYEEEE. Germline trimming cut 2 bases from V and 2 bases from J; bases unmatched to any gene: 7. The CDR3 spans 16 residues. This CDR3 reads CASSFYSGAFTDTQYF. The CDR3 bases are TGTGCCAGCAGCTTCTATAGCGGGGCGTTCACAGATACGCAGTATTTT. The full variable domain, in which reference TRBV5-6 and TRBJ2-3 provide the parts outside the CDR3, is DAGVTQSPTHLIKTRGQQVTLRCSPKSGHDTVSWYQQALGQGPQFIFQYYEEEERQRGNFPDRFSGHQFPNYSSELNVNALLLGDSALYLCASSFYSGAFTDTQYFGPGTRLTVL.

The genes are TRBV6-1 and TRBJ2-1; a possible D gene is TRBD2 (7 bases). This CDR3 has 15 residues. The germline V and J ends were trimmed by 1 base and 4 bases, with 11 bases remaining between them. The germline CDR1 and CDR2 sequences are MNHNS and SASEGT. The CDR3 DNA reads TGTGCCAGCAGTGAAGGGGGGGGCCCTTACAATGAGCAGTTCTTC. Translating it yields CASSEGGGPYNEQFF.

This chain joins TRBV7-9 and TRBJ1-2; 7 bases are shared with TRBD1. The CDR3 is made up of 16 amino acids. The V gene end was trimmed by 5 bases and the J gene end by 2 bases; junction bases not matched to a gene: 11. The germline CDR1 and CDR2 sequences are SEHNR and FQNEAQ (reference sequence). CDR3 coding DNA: TGTGCCAGCAGCAGAAGCCCCTACAGGGGAAACTATGGCTACACCTTC. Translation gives CASSRSPYRGNYGYTF.

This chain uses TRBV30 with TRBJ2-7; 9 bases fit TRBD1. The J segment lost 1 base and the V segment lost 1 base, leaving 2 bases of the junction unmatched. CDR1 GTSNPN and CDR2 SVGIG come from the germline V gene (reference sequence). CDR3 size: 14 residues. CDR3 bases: TGTGCCTGGAGTGGAGGGACAGGGTCCTACGAGCAGTACTTC. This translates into CAWSGGTGSYEQYF. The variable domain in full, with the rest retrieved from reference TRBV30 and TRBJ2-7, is SQTIHQWPATLVQPVGSPLSLECTVEGTSNPNLYWYRQAAGRGLQLLFYSVGIGQISSEVPQNLSASRPQDRQFILSSKKLLLSDSGFYLCAWSGGTGSYEQYFGPGTRLTVT.

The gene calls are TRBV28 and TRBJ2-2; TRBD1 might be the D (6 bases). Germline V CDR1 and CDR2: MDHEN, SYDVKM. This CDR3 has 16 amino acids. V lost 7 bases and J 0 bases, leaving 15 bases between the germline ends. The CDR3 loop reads CASMENRATNTGELFF. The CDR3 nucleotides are TGTGCCAGCATGGAGAACAGGGCAACGAACACCGGGGAGCTGTTTTTT.

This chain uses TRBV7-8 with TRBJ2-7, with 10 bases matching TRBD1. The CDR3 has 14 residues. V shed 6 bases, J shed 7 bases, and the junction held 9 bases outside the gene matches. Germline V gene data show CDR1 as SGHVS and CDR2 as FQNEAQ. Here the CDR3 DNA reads TGTGCCAGCAGTCGAGACAGGGGGCCCGGGGAGCAGTACTTC. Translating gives CASSRDRGPGEQYF.

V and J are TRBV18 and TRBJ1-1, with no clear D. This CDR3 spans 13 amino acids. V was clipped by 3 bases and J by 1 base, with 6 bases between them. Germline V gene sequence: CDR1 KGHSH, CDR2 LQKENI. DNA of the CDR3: TGTGCCAGCTCACCCTGGCAGAACACTGAAGCTTTCTTT. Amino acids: CASSPWQNTEAFF.

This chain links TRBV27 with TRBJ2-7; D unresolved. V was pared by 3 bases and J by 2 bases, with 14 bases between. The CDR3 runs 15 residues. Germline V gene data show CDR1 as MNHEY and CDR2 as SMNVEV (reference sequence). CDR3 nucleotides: TGTGCCAGCAGTTTGGTATCCACGAATACCTACGAGCAGTACTTC. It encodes CASSLVSTNTYEQYF.

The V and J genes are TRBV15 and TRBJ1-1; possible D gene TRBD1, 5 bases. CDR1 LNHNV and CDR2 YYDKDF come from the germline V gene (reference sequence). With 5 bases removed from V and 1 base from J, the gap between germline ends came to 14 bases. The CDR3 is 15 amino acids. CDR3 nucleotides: TGTGCCACCAGCCCCCCTGCTGGGGGGAACACTGAAGCTTTCTTT. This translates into CATSPPAGGNTEAFF.

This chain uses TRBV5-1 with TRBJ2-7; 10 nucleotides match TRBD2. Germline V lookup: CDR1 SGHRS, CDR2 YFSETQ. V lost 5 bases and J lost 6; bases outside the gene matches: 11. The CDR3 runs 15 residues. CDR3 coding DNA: TGCGCCAGCAGTTATGCTAGCGGGAGTAAATCCGAGCAGTACTTC. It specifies CASSYASGSKSEQYF.

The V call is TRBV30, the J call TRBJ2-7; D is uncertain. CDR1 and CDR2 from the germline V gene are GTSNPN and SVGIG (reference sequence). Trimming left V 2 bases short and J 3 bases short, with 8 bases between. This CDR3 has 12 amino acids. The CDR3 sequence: CAWSKGYYEQYF. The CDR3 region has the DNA TGTGCCTGGAGTAAGGGATACTACGAGCAGTACTTC.

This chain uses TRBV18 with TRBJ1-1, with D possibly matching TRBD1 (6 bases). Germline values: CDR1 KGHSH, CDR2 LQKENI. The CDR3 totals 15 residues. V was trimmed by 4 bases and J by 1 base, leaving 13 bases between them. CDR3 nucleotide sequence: TGTGCCAGCTCACTACAGGGACACCCGAACACTGAAGCTTTCTTT. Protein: CASSLQGHPNTEAFF. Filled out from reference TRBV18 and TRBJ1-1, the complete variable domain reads NAGVMQNPRHLVRRRGQEARLRCSPMKGHSHVYWYRQLPEEGLKFMVYLQKENIIDESGMPKERFSAEFPKEGPSILRIQQVVRGDSAAYFCASSLQGHPNTEAFFGQGTRLTVV.

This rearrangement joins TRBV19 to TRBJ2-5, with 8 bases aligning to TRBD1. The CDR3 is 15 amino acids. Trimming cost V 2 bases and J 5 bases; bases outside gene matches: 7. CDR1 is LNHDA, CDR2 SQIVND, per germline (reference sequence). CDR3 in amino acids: CASSISRGRSETQYF. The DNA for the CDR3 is TGTGCCAGTAGTATAAGCAGGGGGCGCAGCGAGACCCAGTACTTC.